The clone carrying this T cell receptor beta chain has a handful of counts. The antigen is undetermined. This specimen comes from a study of beta chain features in type 1 diabetes. Across the study: Patients shared similar age, gender and cell yields with healthy donors. Researchers looked at 95 million to 140 million sorted cells across all samples. Study observations and caveats: Patients with type 1 diabetes carried fewer insertions and had more deletions at their VDJ junctions. Shortening that was moderate but significant affected the TCRB CDR3s of Type 1 diabetes patients in all four CD4+ subsets. Patients and controls would share equally any PCR tilt toward shorter templates.

The investigators reverse transcribed all of the isolated RNA, so they sequenced expressed TCRB transcripts. Assay used: immunoSEQ multiplex PCR; TCRdb lists only in-frame clones, some missing. Among under 300,000 clones listed, more than 11% were seen once. CDR3 size: 16 residues. From germline, CDR1 is SGHTA and CDR2 FQGNSA. The V end lost 1 base, the J end lost 0 bases, and 12 bases lay between the germline ends. The sequencing sample was made of naive CD4+ T cells from blood. The chain has TRBV7-2 and TRBJ1-1; D might be TRBD1 (6 bases). The sequence was obtained from a man under 40 with type 1 diabetes. The CDR3 DNA is TGTGCCAGCAGCTTAGTTGGATCAGGGGTGAACACTGAAGCTTTCTTT. Protein sequence: CASSLVGSGVNTEAFF.